Sequencing of this T cell receptor (beta chain) was carried out in a study of PD-1 blockade in classical Hodgkin lymphoma. Study-level results: A significant rise in TCR diversity was seen by C4D1 for CD4+ cells but not for CD8+ cells.

The CDR3 is made up of 14 amino acids. Germline CDR1 is SGHDN and CDR2 is FVKESK. Trimming removed 4 bases at V and 7 bases at J, with 16 bases between. As regards this clone: Antigen: not known.

Clones were sequenced by immunoSEQ multiplex PCR, and TCRdb holds only the in-frame ones, with some missing. The repertoire has fewer than 35,000 clones, 80% to 95% of them found once; the top ten carry roughly 0.29%. Specified time point: cycle 4 day 1 (C4D1), after 5 to 7 weeks of nivolumab. Exposure to brentuximab vedotin varied, and each patient had relapsed following autologous stem cell transplantation. Out of thawed PBMCs, magnetic negative selection purified CD4+ T cells. The chain recombines TRBV14 with TRBJ1-1, with D hard to call. The sequence was collected from a human donor with classical Hodgkin lymphoma. The input for sequencing was CD4+ T cells from blood, taken before the fourth cycle of nivolumab. DNA of the CDR3: TGTGCCAGCAGCCCCGGACGAGGTTCTGATGAAGCTTTCTTT. As protein: CASSPGRGSDEAFF.